This note documents a single T cell receptor beta chain sequence. The source of the sample is a study of blood T cell repertoires in COVID-19. Per germline, CDR1 MNHEY and CDR2 SMNVEV (reference sequence). The CDR3 sequence is 19 residues long. J was trimmed by 0 bases and V by 5 bases; bases with no gene match: 10. Sequenced by immunoSEQ multiplex PCR; TCRdb stores in-frame clones only, minus some. The sample has some 100,000 clones; more than 75% are singletons. The clonotype was recovered from a human donor in a cohort sampled during active COVID-19. The chain links TRBV27 to TRBJ2-7, with 16 positions matching TRBD2. The sequenced material came from peripheral blood. DNA of the CDR3: TGTGCCAGCAGTCCCTCGGGACTAGCGGGGGGGCTCGGCTCCTACGAGCAGTACTTC. Protein product: CASSPSGLAGGLGSYEQYF.